This T cell receptor beta chain was identified during a study of T cell responses to AZD1222 COVID-19 vaccine. Study-level results: Clonal diversity was possibly underestimated, and the donors were mostly white British, with more females. Among those given AZD1222, only six or seven were seropositive at baseline.

A remark on this clone: As yet, its antigen is unknown. Different DNA sequences within this sample yield the same CDR3.

Some clones are missing from TCRdb's copy, which holds only in-frame ones; the method was immunoSEQ multiplex PCR. The sample has around 160,000 clones; about nine tenths are singletons. The V end was cut by 2 bases, the J end by 0 bases, with 2 bases between. The CDR3 runs 13 residues. The V and J genes are TRBV12-3 or TRBV12-4 and TRBJ1-5, with no clear D. The TCR originated in an adult in good health. Source: peripheral blood, taken on day 0 of AZD1222 vaccination. The CDR3 DNA reads as TGTGCCAGCAGTTTAACTAGCAATCAGCCCCAGCATTTT. It translates to CASSLTSNQPQHF.